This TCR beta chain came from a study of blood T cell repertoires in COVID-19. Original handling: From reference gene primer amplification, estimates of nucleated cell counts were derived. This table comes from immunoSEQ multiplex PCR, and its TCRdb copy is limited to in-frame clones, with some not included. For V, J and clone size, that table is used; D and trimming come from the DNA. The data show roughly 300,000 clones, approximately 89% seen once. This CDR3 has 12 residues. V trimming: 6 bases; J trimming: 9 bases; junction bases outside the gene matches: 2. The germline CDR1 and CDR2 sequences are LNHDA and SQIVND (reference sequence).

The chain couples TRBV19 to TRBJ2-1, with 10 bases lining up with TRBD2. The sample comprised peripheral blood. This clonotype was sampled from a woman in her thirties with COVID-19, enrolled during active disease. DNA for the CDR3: TGTGCCAGTAGCCAGCGGGAGGGTGAGCAGTTCTTC. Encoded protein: CASSQREGEQFF. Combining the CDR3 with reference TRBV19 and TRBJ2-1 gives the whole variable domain DGGITQSPKYLFRKEGQNVTLSCEQNLNHDAMYWYRQDPGQGLRLIYYSQIVNDFQKGDIAEGYSVSREKKESFPLTVTSAQKNPTAFYLCASSQREGEQFFGPGTRLTVL.